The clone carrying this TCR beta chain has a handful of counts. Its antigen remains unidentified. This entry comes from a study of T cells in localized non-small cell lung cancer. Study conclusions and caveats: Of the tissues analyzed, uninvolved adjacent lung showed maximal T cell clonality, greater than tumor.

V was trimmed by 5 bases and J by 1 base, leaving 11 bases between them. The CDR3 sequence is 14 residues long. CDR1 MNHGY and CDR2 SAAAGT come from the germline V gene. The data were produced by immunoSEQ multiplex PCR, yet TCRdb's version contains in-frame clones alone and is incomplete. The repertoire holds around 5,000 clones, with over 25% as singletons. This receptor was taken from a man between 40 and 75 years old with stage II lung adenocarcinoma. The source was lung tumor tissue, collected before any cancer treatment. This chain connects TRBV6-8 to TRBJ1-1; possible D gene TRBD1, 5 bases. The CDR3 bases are TGTGCCAGCAGTATTTACAGGCAGAACACTGAAGCTTTCTTT. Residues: CASSIYRQNTEAFF.